One sample yielded the 21 T cell receptor beta chains listed below, sequenced in a study of shared clonotypes between healthy human individuals. The assay was immunoSEQ multiplex PCR, and TCRdb's table has in-frame clones only and misses some. The repertoire holds around 2.3 million clones, with approximately 94% as singletons. The specimen sequenced was naive CD4+ T cells sorted from blood. Subset in this sample: CD45RA+ positively selected. Receptor source: a man aged 18 to 30 in good health.

Concerning this clone: Other DNA sequences of this sample code for an identical CDR3. The V gene is TRBV18, the J gene TRBJ2-7; D not certain. The V gene's germline CDR1 is KGHSH and CDR2 LQKENI. This CDR3 comprises 14 residues. V was pared by 0 bases and J by 1 base, with 7 bases between. CDR3 region: CASSPPGRSYEQYF. The CDR3 DNA reads as TGTGCCAGCTCACCACCGGGCAGATCCTACGAGCAGTACTTC.

This clone showed up just once. V and J are TRBV6-5 and TRBJ2-1, with D uncertain. Between the trimmed V and J ends, which lost 0 bases and 5 bases, there was a span of 8 bases. The CDR3 is 14 residues long. Germline V gene sequence: CDR1 MNHEY, CDR2 SVGAGI. The CDR3, as DNA: TGTGCCAGCAGTTACTCGAACCTCAACAATGAGCAGTTCTTC. Translated: CASSYSNLNNEQFF.

The J gene is TRBJ1-5, the V gene TRBV6-6, with 9 bases that match TRBD1. Germline lookup yields CDR1 MNHNY and CDR2 SVGAGI (reference sequence). V was clipped by 8 bases and J by 3 bases; unmatched bases: 8. The CDR3 loop spans 15 amino acids. The CDR3 DNA is TGTGCCAGCTCTTCAGGACAGGGGAACAATCAGCCCCAGCATTTT. Residues: CASSSGQGNNQPQHF.

The chain recombines TRBV28 with TRBJ1-2, with 9 bases fitting TRBD1. Germline V CDR1 and CDR2: MDHEN, SYDVKM. This CDR3 contains 14 residues. V trimming: 5 bases; J trimming: 9 bases; junction bases outside the gene matches: 10. DNA of the CDR3: TGTGCCAGCAGTACCGCCGGGACAGGGTTACGCTACACCTTC. Its translation: CASSTAGTGLRYTF.

This sequence joins TRBV5-6 and TRBJ2-2, with TRBD2 matching 7 bases. Germline-derived CDR1 and CDR2 are SGHDT and YYEEEE. CDR3 size: 14 residues. The V segment lost 3 bases and the J segment 6 bases; nucleotides outside the gene matches: 5. For the CDR3, the DNA is TGTGCCAGCAGCTCAACGGCGGGGGCCGGGGAGCTGTTTTTT. Translation: CASSSTAGAGELFF.

J is TRBJ1-2 and V is TRBV6-1, with no clear D. There are 11 residues in the CDR3. In germline, CDR1 is MNHNS, CDR2 SASEGT. The V end was cut by 6 bases, the J end by 10 bases, with 12 bases between. The CDR3 DNA follows: TGTGCCAGCAGCGATCATGGGGTCTACACCTTC. Its protein is CASSDHGVYTF.

The chain uses TRBV5-1 and TRBJ2-7, with a tentative D call TRBD1 (6 bases). The germline gives CDR1 SGHRS, CDR2 YFSETQ. The V and J ends lost 4 bases and 2 bases respectively, with 10 bases between them. CDR3 length equals 13 residues. The CDR3 loop is CASSRDIPYEQYF. The CDR3 nucleotides read TGCGCCAGCAGCCGGGACATTCCCTACGAGCAGTACTTC. Full variable domain (remainder filled in from reference TRBV5-1 and TRBJ2-7): KAGVTQTPRYLIKTRGQQVTLSCSPISGHRSVSWYQQTPGQGLQFLFEYFSETQRNKGNFPGRFSGRQFSNSRSEMNVSTLELGDSALYLCASSRDIPYEQYFGPGTRLTVT.

The J gene is TRBJ2-7, the V gene TRBV9, with TRBD2 matching over 7 bases. The CDR3 loop spans 14 amino acids. Germline V gene sequence: CDR1 SGDLS, CDR2 YYNGEE. The trim removed 0 bases at V and 5 bases at J, leaving 5 bases unmatched. Written as DNA, the CDR3 is TGTGCCAGCAGCGTAGTCGCGGGAGTCGACGAGCAGTACTTC. As protein: CASSVVAGVDEQYF.

This rearrangement joins TRBV2 to TRBJ2-5; 8 positions agree with TRBD1. J was trimmed by 7 bases and V by 7 bases; bases with no gene match: 20. Germline V gives CDR1 SNHLY, CDR2 FYNNEI. The CDR3 spans 17 residues. CDR3 nucleotides: TGTGCCAGCATAAGGGCCGTAGGACAGGGTGGTACGGCGACCCAGTACTTC. Residues: CASIRAVGQGGTATQYF.

This sequence joins TRBV7-2 and TRBJ2-7; D not resolved. Trimming stripped 1 base from V and 6 bases from J, with 7 bases between. CDR3 length: 12 amino acids. CDR1 is SGHTA and CDR2 is FQGNSA in the germline V gene. The chain's CDR3 is CASSLVNTEQYF. The DNA for the CDR3 is TGTGCCAGCAGCTTAGTTAACACCGAGCAGTACTTC.

In this sample, this clone turned up once. This chain uses TRBV27 with TRBJ2-7, with unresolved D. V lost 2 bases and J lost 5, with 10 bases in between. Germline CDR1 reads MNHEY; CDR2 reads SMNVEV (reference sequence). This CDR3 region has 13 residues. The CDR3 bases are TGTGCCAGCAGTTTAGGATTTAGGGACGAGCAGTACTTC. It specifies CASSLGFRDEQYF.

J is TRBJ2-4 and V is TRBV19; 10 positions agree with TRBD1. This CDR3 contains 15 residues. In germline, CDR1 is LNHDA, CDR2 SQIVND (reference sequence). With 5 bases clipped from V and 4 bases from J, the junction kept 5 bases outside the gene matches. CDR3 region: CASSLDRGTKNIQYF. The CDR3 nucleotides are TGTGCCAGTAGTCTGGACAGGGGGACAAAAAACATTCAGTACTTC.

This chain connects TRBV2 to TRBJ1-3, with D perhaps TRBD1 (5 bases). The germline CDR1 and CDR2 sequences are SNHLY and FYNNEI. The V end was cut by 7 bases, the J end by 4 bases, with 11 bases between. CDR3 size: 13 residues. CDR3 DNA sequence: TGTGCCAGCATCTTACAGGCGGGAAACACCATATATTTT. Its translation is CASILQAGNTIYF. Combining the CDR3 with reference TRBV2 and TRBJ1-3 gives the whole variable domain EPEVTQTPSHQVTQMGQEVILRCVPISNHLYFYWYRQILGQKVEFLVSFYNNEISEKSEIFDDQFSVERPDGSNFTLKIRSTKLEDSAMYFCASILQAGNTIYFGEGSWLTVV.

V gene TRBV5-1 combines with J gene TRBJ1-1, with 8 bases lining up with TRBD1. CDR1 and CDR2 (germline): SGHRS, YFSETQ. CDR3 length: 14 residues. V was clipped by 4 bases and J by 5 bases; unmatched bases: 7. In DNA, the CDR3 is TGCGCCAGCAGCCAGGACAGGGTAGGAACTGAAGCTTTCTTT. Translating it yields CASSQDRVGTEAFF.

The chain recombines TRBV11-2 with TRBJ2-7; tentatively, D is TRBD1 or TRBD2 (5 bases each). Deletions cut 4 bases from V and 6 bases from J, with 16 bases between. The germline V gene has CDR1 SGHAT and CDR2 FQNNGV. The CDR3 contains 14 residues. CDR3 loop: CASSSGLVGAEQYF. The CDR3 DNA sequence: TGTGCCAGCAGCTCCGGACTGGTAGGGGCCGAGCAGTACTTC.

The rearrangement uses TRBV4-2 and TRBJ2-7, with D perhaps TRBD1 (6 bases). CDR3 size: 15 residues. Trimming shortened V by 1 base and J by 4 bases, and 14 bases separated the two germline ends. Germline CDR1 LGHNA, CDR2 YNFKEQ. CDR3 loop: CASSQVQGSGYEQYF. CDR3 DNA sequence: TGTGCCAGCAGCCAAGTACAGGGTTCGGGATACGAGCAGTACTTC.

V is TRBV30 and J is TRBJ1-1; no clear D gene. Trimming left V 4 bases short and J 5 bases short, with 14 bases between. Germline values: CDR1 GTSNPN, CDR2 SVGIG (reference sequence). This CDR3 is built from 13 residues. The CDR3 nucleotides are TGTGCCTGGAAGGAAACCAAAAATACTGAAGCTTTCTTT. This encodes CAWKETKNTEAFF.

The table lists this clone with a count of one. The chain is built from TRBV10-1 and TRBJ2-7; D is perhaps TRBD1 (6 bases). Germline V lookup: CDR1 WNHNN, CDR2 SYGVQD (reference sequence). The CDR3 has 14 amino acids. The V gene lost 1 base and the J gene lost 4 bases, with 11 bases spanning the gap. CDR3 nucleotides: TGCGCCAGCAGTGAGTATGTGGGGGCGTACGAGCAGTACTTC. Encoded protein: CASSEYVGAYEQYF.

V usage is TRBV5-4 and J usage is TRBJ2-1, with 13 bases identical to TRBD2. Germline CDR1 SGHNT, CDR2 YYREEE (reference sequence). V was clipped by 3 bases and J by 7 bases; unmatched bases: 10. The CDR3 covers 17 residues. The chain's CDR3 is CASSSGLAGVGLNEQFF. The CDR3 region has the DNA TGTGCCAGCAGCTCCGGACTAGCGGGAGTAGGTTTGAATGAGCAGTTCTTC.

CDR3 in DNA: TGTGCCAGCAGAACTACTGGGGGGGGCAGGGAGACCCAGTACTTC. This codes for CASRTTGGGRETQYF. This rearrangement joins TRBV7-2 to TRBJ2-5; D is perhaps TRBD2 (7 bases). CDR1 SGHTA and CDR2 FQGNSA come from the germline V gene. The CDR3 is 15 amino acids. V was clipped by 6 bases and J by 5 bases, with 19 bases between them.

This clone came up once. The gene calls are TRBV5-5 and TRBJ2-7; D perhaps matches TRBD2 (5 bases). Germline V gene sequence: CDR1 SGHKS, CDR2 YYEKEE (reference sequence). The length of the CDR3 is 17 residues. V lost 0 bases to trimming and J lost 1 base, with 17 bases between them. The CDR3 nucleotides are TGTGCCAGCAGCTTGGTTAGCTGGGAGACTAAATCCTACGAGCAGTACTTC. Translating it yields CASSLVSWETKSYEQYF.